These 16 T cell receptor beta chains were all obtained from the same sample, sequenced in a study of T cells after yellow fever vaccination. TCRdb ran MiXCR on the 5' RACE reads and lists one entry per CDR3 protein. The sample includes hundreds of thousands of distinct CDR3 sequences, 11% of them seen just once. Here the sequenced sample was PBMCs, taken on the day of the first yellow fever vaccination. The receptors stem from a man between 18 and 35 years old who received the YFV17D yellow fever vaccine.

The gene calls are TRBV14 and TRBJ2-1, with 9 bases matching TRBD1. The CDR3 spans 15 residues. From germline, CDR1 is SGHDN and CDR2 FVKESK. J lost 9 bases, V lost 4 bases, and 10 bases had no gene match. CDR3: CASSPDRGRVGEQFF. For the CDR3, the DNA is TGTGCCAGCAGCCCGGACAGGGGACGTGTGGGTGAGCAGTTCTTC.

This clonotype has a handful of counts. The chain joins TRBV15 to TRBJ2-1; TRBD2 matches at 12 bases. This CDR3 is built from 19 residues. In germline, CDR1 is LNHNV, CDR2 YYDKDF (reference sequence). V was pared by 0 bases and J by 0 bases, with 6 bases of the junction left unmatched. In nucleotides, the CDR3 is TGTGCCACCAGCAGAGATAGGCTAGCGGGGGGGAGCTCCTACAATGAGCAGTTCTTC. Protein sequence: CATSRDRLAGGSSYNEQFF.

The chain is built from TRBV5-1 and TRBJ2-2; TRBD1 matches 7 bases. This CDR3 comprises 16 residues. The ends lost 0 bases at V and 1 base at J; junction bases unmatched: 3. The germline CDR1 and CDR2 sequences are SGHRS and YFSETQ. The CDR3 reads CASSLVGTVNTGELFF. The CDR3 DNA sequence: TGCGCCAGCAGCTTGGTCGGGACAGTGAACACCGGGGAGCTGTTTTTT.

This clonotype was picked up a small number of times. The rearrangement joins TRBV10-2 to TRBJ2-3; D is unresolved. The germline CDR1 and CDR2 sequences are WSHSY and SAAADI. There are 15 residues in the CDR3. V shed 7 bases and J shed 0 bases, with 14 bases lying between them. In DNA, the CDR3 is TGCGCCAGCACCGCCCCGGAAACTAGCACAGATACGCAGTATTTT. It codes for CASTAPETSTDTQYF.

This clonotype was seen a few times. This chain joins TRBV10-3 and TRBJ2-5, with D unresolved. Germline CDR1 is ENHRY and CDR2 is SYGVKD. The CDR3 runs 13 residues. V lost 4 bases and J lost 2, with 8 bases in between. CDR3 coding DNA: TGTGCCATCAGTGCCAACCTTCAAGAGACCCAGTACTTC. It encodes CAISANLQETQYF.

This CDR3 is CASSVGGNPSTDTQYF. CDR3 DNA: TGTGCCAGCAGCGTAGGAGGTAACCCATCCACAGATACGCAGTATTTT. The rearrangement links TRBV9 to TRBJ2-3; the D is unclear. The V end lost 0 bases, the J end lost 2 bases, and 13 bases lay between the germline ends. The CDR3 consists of 16 residues. Germline V gives CDR1 SGDLS, CDR2 YYNGEE.

This clonotype turned up a few times. This sequence joins TRBV18 and TRBJ1-5; D is possibly TRBD1 (6 bases). The CDR3 contains 15 residues. CDR1 KGHSH and CDR2 LQKENI come from the germline V gene. V lost 5 bases and J 4 bases, leaving 15 bases between the germline ends. The CDR3 sequence: CASSTMGGRNQPQHF. The CDR3 DNA follows: TGTGCCAGCTCAACTATGGGGGGGCGAAATCAGCCCCAGCATTTT.

The V call is TRBV5-4, the J call TRBJ1-2, with a weak D call TRBD1 (5 bases). The CDR3 covers 14 residues. Germline CDR1 is SGHNT and CDR2 is YYREEE (reference sequence). Deletions cut 4 bases from V and 8 bases from J, with 18 bases between. The CDR3 DNA is TGTGCCAGCAGCCCCGACCAGGGTTCCTCCGGCTACACCTTC. This codes for CASSPDQGSSGYTF.

The V and J genes are TRBV5-6 and TRBJ1-1; D remains unclear. The CDR3 length is 16 residues. V was trimmed by 1 base and J by 1 base, leaving 14 bases between them. The germline V gene encodes CDR1 SGHDT and CDR2 YYEEEE. DNA of the CDR3: TGTGCCAGCAGCTTGTTAGACCCTCGAGGGAACACTGAAGCTTTCTTT. Encoded protein: CASSLLDPRGNTEAFF. The complete variable domain, with remaining parts taken from reference TRBV5-6 and TRBJ1-1, reads DAGVTQSPTHLIKTRGQQVTLRCSPKSGHDTVSWYQQALGQGPQFIFQYYEEEERQRGNFPDRFSGHQFPNYSSELNVNALLLGDSALYLCASSLLDPRGNTEAFFGQGTRLTVV.

The V and J genes are TRBV7-6 and TRBJ2-5; 10 bases match TRBD1. Germline CDR1 is SGHVS and CDR2 is FNYEAQ. The CDR3 is made up of 17 amino acids. With 1 base clipped from V and 0 bases from J, the junction kept 5 bases outside the gene matches. The CDR3 sequence is CASSLGTGGPHQETQYF. In nucleotides, the CDR3 is TGTGCCAGCAGCTTAGGGACAGGGGGACCGCACCAAGAGACCCAGTACTTC.

This clonotype was detected a few times. The chain uses TRBV5-1 and TRBJ2-5; D ambiguous. Trimming removed 6 bases from V and 5 bases from J, with 17 bases in between. Per the germline V gene, CDR1 is SGHRS and CDR2 is YFSETQ. The CDR3 runs to 14 residues. CDR3 DNA sequence: TGCGCCAGCAACCCGAGATTAGGGAAGGAGACCCAGTACTTC. It specifies CASNPRLGKETQYF.

The sample holds many counts of this clonotype. V gene TRBV6-6 combines with J gene TRBJ2-3, with D possibly being TRBD2 (7 bases). This CDR3 contains 12 residues. Germline assignment: CDR1 MNHNY and CDR2 SVGAGI (reference sequence). Trimming took 6 bases from V and 4 from J, leaving 8 bases between them. CDR3: CASSGGPDTQYF. The CDR3 DNA follows: TGTGCCAGCAGCGGGGGGCCAGATACGCAGTATTTT.

This clonotype was seen only a few times. CDR3 coding DNA: TGCGCCAGCAGCCGCGGACAGGGAAGGAGGTTCGATACGCAGTATTTT. Protein product: CASSRGQGRRFDTQYF. The chain has TRBV4-3 and TRBJ2-3; 8 positions agree with TRBD1. The CDR3 runs to 16 residues. Germline CDR1 LGHNA, CDR2 YSLEER. V lost 4 bases and J lost 6; bases outside the gene matches: 12.

There are many counts of this clonotype. The rearrangement links TRBV12-3 or TRBV12-4 to TRBJ1-5, with unresolved D. The V and J ends lost 1 base and 3 bases respectively, with 4 bases between them. The CDR3 consists of 13 residues. This CDR3 reads CASSLGNNQPQHF. For the CDR3, the DNA is TGTGCCAGCAGTTTAGGTAACAATCAGCCCCAGCATTTT.

The J gene is TRBJ1-1, the V gene TRBV7-8, with TRBD1 matching 10 bases. The CDR3 contains 13 residues. J gave up 12 bases and V 5 bases, and 9 bases lay outside the gene matches. Germline V gene data show CDR1 as SGHVS and CDR2 as FQNEAQ. DNA of the CDR3: TGTGCCAGCAGCCCTCAATGGGACAGGGGACCTTTCTTT. It specifies CASSPQWDRGPFF.

This clonotype was counted between two and nine times. J is TRBJ1-4 and V is TRBV5-1, with D perhaps matching TRBD1 (5 bases). Between the trimmed V and J ends, which lost 9 bases and 3 bases, there was a span of 15 bases. The CDR3 is made up of 14 amino acids. CDR1 and CDR2 (germline): SGHRS, YFSETQ. The CDR3 coding sequence is TGCGCCACCAAGGAGGGGCCACCTAATGAAAAACTGTTTTTT. Residues: CATKEGPPNEKLFF. The full variable domain, in which reference TRBV5-1 and TRBJ1-4 provide the parts outside the CDR3, is KAGVTQTPRYLIKTRGQQVTLSCSPISGHRSVSWYQQTPGQGLQFLFEYFSETQRNKGNFPGRFSGRQFSNSRSEMNVSTLELGDSALYLCATKEGPPNEKLFFGSGTQLSVL.